The 23 T cell receptor beta chains below come from one sample, sequenced in a study of T cells in Graves' hyperthyroidism and ophthalmopathy (dated by TCRdb to the late 2010s). Receptors were amplified or captured by multiplex PCR. The data were produced on an Illumina HiSeq 2000. Amplification of TCR beta CDR3 regions was carried out from RNA transcripts. A first-round RT-PCR of the TCR CDR3 used the HTBI primer set with the Qiagen OneStep RT-PCR kit. The public reads were run again by TCRdb, first through fastp at Q25 and then through MiXCR, and only productive beta chains were kept. Rows merge per CDR3 protein into single entries with the most common DNA and genes. Here the sample has about 200,000 distinct CDR3 sequences; roughly 17% occur a single time. The ten largest make up roughly 55% of the sample. The material sequenced was blood. All receptors come from a woman aged 45-60 years with Graves' hyperthyroidism.

This rearrangement joins TRBV29-1 to TRBJ2-1; TRBD2 matches 15 bases. This CDR3 region has 19 residues. V shed 5 bases and J 2 bases; nucleotides not matched to a gene: 13. The germline CDR1 and CDR2 sequences are SQVTM and ANQGSEA. CDR3 sequence reads: CSVLPRGTSGRSPYNEQFF. Here the CDR3 DNA reads TGCAGCGTTCTCCCACGGGGGACTAGCGGGAGGAGTCCCTACAATGAGCAGTTCTTC.

The rearrangement joins TRBV5-1 to TRBJ1-2; a possible D gene is TRBD1 (5 bases). The CDR3 is made up of 15 amino acids. V dropped 4 bases and J dropped 8 bases, with 21 bases sitting between them. Germline V CDR1 and CDR2: SGHRS, YFSETQ. In DNA, the CDR3 is TGCGCCAGCAGCCCCCGAGGGGAGCCCGAGGGGGGCTACACCTTC. Its protein product is CASSPRGEPEGGYTF.

This clonotype was seen only a few times. The chain links TRBV4-2 to TRBJ2-5; D possibly uses TRBD1 or TRBD2 (5 bases each). This CDR3 region has 15 residues. Looked up from germline, CDR1 is LGHNA and CDR2 is YNFKEQ. Trimming left V 1 base short and J 5 bases short, with 14 bases between. CDR3 bases: TGTGCCAGCAGCCAAGGAGATGTGGGACGGGAGACCCAGTACTTC. Protein product: CASSQGDVGRETQYF.

Ten or more counts support this clonotype. The chain couples TRBV20-1 to TRBJ1-6; a weak D match, TRBD1 (6 bases). V was shortened by 4 bases and J by 5 bases, with 12 bases between the two germline ends. This CDR3 contains 14 residues. CDR1 is DFQATT and CDR2 is SNEGSKA in the germline V gene (reference sequence). CDR3: CSAITDSNNSPLHF. The CDR3 bases are TGCAGTGCTATTACGGACAGCAATAATTCACCCCTCCACTTT.

This clonotype was recorded at least ten times. The chain links TRBV7-3 to TRBJ2-1; D uncertain. The V end lost 5 bases, the J end lost 4 bases, and 9 bases lay between the germline ends. The length of the CDR3 is 13 residues. Germline V gives CDR1 SGHTA, CDR2 FQGTGA. In DNA, the CDR3 is TGTGCCAGCAGCCCAATGGCGTACAATGAGCAGTTCTTC. Translation: CASSPMAYNEQFF. Full variable domain (remainder filled in from reference TRBV7-3 and TRBJ2-1): GAGVSQTPSNKVTEKGKYVELRCDPISGHTALYWYRQSLGQGPEFLIYFQGTGAADDSGLPNDRFFAVRPEGSVSTLKIQRTERGDSAVYLCASSPMAYNEQFFGPGTRLTVL.

This clonotype was seen at least ten times. The chain combines TRBV28 with TRBJ1-1, with 7 bases identical to TRBD1. J gave up 4 bases and V 2 bases, and 1 base lay outside the gene matches. CDR1 MDHEN and CDR2 SYDVKM come from the germline V gene. CDR3 length: 13 residues. The CDR3 protein is CASSLRQGTEAFF. In DNA form, the CDR3 reads TGTGCCAGCAGTTTAAGACAGGGCACTGAAGCTTTCTTT.

This clonotype was found many times. The rearrangement uses TRBV11-2 and TRBJ2-7, with 7 bases identical to TRBD1. The CDR3 has 14 amino acids. V lost 4 bases and J lost 1; bases outside the gene matches: 4. CDR1 is SGHAT, CDR2 FQNNGV, per germline. CDR3 amino acids: CASSYSRGSYEQYF. Written as DNA, the CDR3 is TGTGCCAGCAGCTACAGCAGGGGGTCCTACGAGCAGTACTTC. Together with reference TRBV11-2 and TRBJ2-7, the CDR3 gives the full variable domain: EAGVAQSPRYKIIEKRQSVAFWCNPISGHATLYWYQQILGQGPKLLIQFQNNGVVDDSQLPKDRFSAERLKGVDSTLKIQPAKLEDSAVYLCASSYSRGSYEQYFGPGTRLTVT.

This clonotype has a single count. This chain links TRBV5-1 with TRBJ2-1, with TRBD2 matching 7 bases. Germline V gives CDR1 SGHRS, CDR2 YFSETQ. V lost 7 bases, J lost 7 bases, and 20 bases stayed unmatched. This CDR3 contains 17 residues. For the CDR3, the DNA is TGCGCCAGCCCCCGGGGGGAGTGGTTAGCGAATTGGAATGAGCAGTTCTTC. Its translation: CASPRGEWLANWNEQFF.

This clonotype has ten or more counts. V is TRBV20-1 and J is TRBJ1-2; tentative D call: TRBD1 (6 bases). CDR3 length: 14 residues. V dropped 1 base and J dropped 2 bases, with 11 bases sitting between them. Germline V gene sequence: CDR1 DFQATT, CDR2 SNEGSKA (reference sequence). The CDR3 DNA is TGCAGTGCTAGAGGGGGGCGGGCAAACTATGGCTACACCTTC. It yields the protein CSARGGRANYGYTF.

This clonotype was detected ten times or more. The genes are TRBV6-1 and TRBJ1-2; 9 bases align to TRBD1. In germline, CDR1 is MNHNS, CDR2 SASEGT. V was pared by 7 bases and J by 10 bases, with 10 bases of the junction left unmatched. The CDR3 runs 13 residues. In DNA, the CDR3 is TGTGCCAGCACTATCCTAGGGACAGGGTCCTACACCTTC. This translates into CASTILGTGSYTF.

This clonotype came up many times. The CDR3 sequence: CASSSIRTLTYNEQFF. CDR3 nucleotides: TGTGCCAGCAGCTCGATCAGGACCTTAACTTACAATGAGCAGTTCTTC. The chain uses TRBV2 and TRBJ2-1; no definite D call. The V and J ends lost 6 bases and 4 bases respectively, with 19 bases between them. CDR1 is SNHLY and CDR2 is FYNNEI in the germline V gene. The length of the CDR3 is 16 residues.

This clonotype showed up many times. This chain links TRBV3-1 with TRBJ1-3; D gene unclear. V gave up 4 bases and J gave up 1 base, with 11 bases separating them. This CDR3 is built from 15 residues. Germline lookup yields CDR1 LGHDT and CDR2 YNNKEL (reference sequence). The CDR3 DNA reads TGTGCCAGCAGCCCGGGAGGTGGATCTGGAAACACCATATATTTT. It is translated as CASSPGGGSGNTIYF.

This clonotype appeared many times. The V and J genes are TRBV11-3 and TRBJ2-3; the D is unclear. The CDR3 extends over 15 amino acids. The ends were cut back, 5 bases at V and 5 bases at J, with 17 bases in the middle. CDR1 and CDR2 from the germline V gene are SGHNT and YENEEA. The CDR3 loop is CASSPRPPQRDTQYF. The DNA of the CDR3 is TGTGCCAGCAGCCCTCGACCCCCTCAAAGAGATACGCAGTATTTT.

This clonotype has more than one count but fewer than ten. The chain has TRBV15 and TRBJ1-2; TRBD1 aligns across 8 bases. The CDR3 contains 17 residues. J was trimmed by 1 base and V by 1 base; bases with no gene match: 8. The germline V gene has CDR1 LNHNV and CDR2 YYDKDF (reference sequence). CDR3 bases: TGTGCCACCAGCAGAGTGACAGGGGTTGGGTTTAACTATGGCTACACCTTC. It translates to CATSRVTGVGFNYGYTF.

This clonotype occurred many times. The CDR3, as DNA: TGTGCCAGCAGCTTAGATACAGGGGGGGAAGCTTTCTTT. Translating it yields CASSLDTGGEAFF. This chain uses TRBV11-2 with TRBJ1-1; 8 nucleotides agree with TRBD1. The germline V gene has CDR1 SGHAT and CDR2 FQNNGV. This CDR3 is 13 amino acids long. The J segment lost 8 bases and the V segment lost 0 bases, leaving 2 bases of the junction unmatched.

The table lists this clonotype with many counts. The chain recombines TRBV7-3 with TRBJ2-1; D is possibly TRBD2 (6 bases). The germline CDR1 and CDR2 sequences are SGHTA and FQGTGA. Trimming stripped 4 bases from V and 0 bases from J, with 16 bases between. CDR3 length: 17 amino acids. DNA for the CDR3: TGTGCCAGCAGCTCCCTAGGAGGGACCCTCTCCTACAATGAGCAGTTCTTC. This sequence encodes CASSSLGGTLSYNEQFF.

This clonotype was seen many times. The V and J genes are TRBV12-3 or TRBV12-4 and TRBJ1-2; a weak D match, TRBD1 (6 bases). V lost 5 bases, J lost 7 bases, and 17 bases lay in between. This CDR3 spans 14 amino acids. In DNA, the CDR3 is TGTGCCAGCAGTGCTACAGGGAGTGGCGCTGGCTACACCTTC. Amino acid sequence: CASSATGSGAGYTF.

The genes are TRBV10-3 and TRBJ1-1; D is undetermined. The V gene lost 2 bases and the J gene lost 1 base, with 8 bases spanning the gap. There are 14 residues in the CDR3. The germline CDR1 and CDR2 sequences are ENHRY and SYGVKD. The CDR3 DNA reads as TGTGCCATCAGTGAGGCGCAGGCGAACACTGAAGCTTTCTTT. Protein sequence: CAISEAQANTEAFF.

This clonotype was observed a handful of times. The chain carries TRBV5-1 and TRBJ1-1, with 9 positions matching TRBD1. Germline V gives CDR1 SGHRS, CDR2 YFSETQ. Trimming removed 0 bases from V and 7 bases from J; junction bases left unmatched: 4. This CDR3 has 14 amino acids. Here the CDR3 reads CASSLDRGPGEAFF. The CDR3 nucleotides are TGCGCCAGCAGCTTGGACAGGGGGCCTGGTGAAGCTTTCTTT.

The chain combines TRBV6-6 with TRBJ2-7; the D is unclear. This CDR3 has 18 residues. V was pared by 2 bases and J by 3 bases, with 23 bases between. Germline V lookup: CDR1 MNHNY, CDR2 SVGAGI (reference sequence). DNA for the CDR3: TGTGCCAGCAGTTACAATCCTCTGGGTTGGCATACCGACTACGAGCAGTACTTC. It yields the protein CASSYNPLGWHTDYEQYF.

This clonotype has a count of ten or more. V gene TRBV20-1 combines with J gene TRBJ2-7; D is possibly TRBD2 (6 bases). Deletions cut 4 bases from V and 2 bases from J, with 15 bases between. Germline V gene lookup returns CDR1 DFQATT and CDR2 SNEGSKA (reference sequence). This CDR3 comprises 14 residues. CDR3 DNA: TGCAGTGCTACTCCGCGGGACTGGGCCTACGAGCAGTACTTC. Amino acids: CSATPRDWAYEQYF.

This clonotype occurred a few times. The rearrangement joins TRBV9 to TRBJ2-3; D is perhaps TRBD2 (6 bases). Looked up from germline, CDR1 is SGDLS and CDR2 is YYNGEE. With 3 bases removed from V and 6 bases from J, the gap between germline ends came to 17 bases. The CDR3 consists of 15 residues. The DNA for the CDR3 is TGTGCCAGCAGCGCGACTGACGCGGGATGGGATACGCAGTATTTT. Amino acid sequence: CASSATDAGWDTQYF.

The CDR3 region is CSAGGDSPLHF. The CDR3 region has the DNA TGCAGCGCCGGGGGGGATTCACCCCTCCACTTT. The gene calls are TRBV29-1 and TRBJ1-6, with D perhaps matching TRBD1 (5 bases). V lost 7 bases, J lost 8 bases, and 9 bases lay in between. The CDR3 runs 11 residues. Germline loops: CDR1 SQVTM, CDR2 ANQGSEA. The whole variable domain, filled in from reference TRBV29-1 and TRBJ1-6, reads SAVISQKPSRDICQRGTSLTIQCQVDSQVTMMFWYRQQPGQSLTLIATANQGSEATYESGFVIDKFPISRPNLTFSTLTVSNMSPEDSSIYLCSAGGDSPLHFGNGTRLTVT.